The TCR beta chain described here comes from a study of T cell responses to AZD1222 COVID-19 vaccine. The study, taken as a whole, reports: Most donors were white British, females outnumbered males, and clonal diversity was possibly underestimated.

This clone occurred once. Its target is not known. The protocol was immunoSEQ multiplex PCR, while the TCRdb copy is restricted to in-frame clones and leaves out a portion. The table includes about 200,000 clones, around 92% detected once. The CDR3 covers 16 residues. Germline assignment: CDR1 SGHAT and CDR2 FQNNGV. The J segment lost 0 bases and the V segment lost 5 bases, leaving 6 bases of the junction unmatched. The chain carries TRBV11-2 and TRBJ2-3; TRBD2 aligns across 9 bases. The sequenced sample was peripheral blood, obtained on day 0 of AZD1222 vaccination. This clonotype was obtained from an adult in good health. CDR3: CASSIASGTSTDTQYF. CDR3 DNA sequence: TGTGCCAGCAGCATAGCTAGCGGGACTAGCACAGATACGCAGTATTTT.